This T cell receptor (beta chain) was captured in a study of blood T cell repertoires in COVID-19. Study background: In each case, the material was cDNA or gDNA derived from T cells, B-cell-depleted T cells, or PBMCs.

V lost 0 bases and J 5 bases, leaving 5 bases between the germline ends. CDR3 length equals 13 residues. The germline V gene has CDR1 PRHDT and CDR2 FYEKMQ (reference sequence). The assay was immunoSEQ multiplex PCR, and TCRdb's table has in-frame clones only and misses some. This table holds approximately 63,000 clones, 88% found once. The rearrangement links TRBV13 to TRBJ2-1; D is undetermined. The sequence came from a woman older than 75 with active COVID-19. The sample comprised peripheral blood. The CDR3 DNA is TGTGCCAGCAGCTTAGGTCCAAACAATGAGCAGTTCTTC. This encodes CASSLGPNNEQFF.